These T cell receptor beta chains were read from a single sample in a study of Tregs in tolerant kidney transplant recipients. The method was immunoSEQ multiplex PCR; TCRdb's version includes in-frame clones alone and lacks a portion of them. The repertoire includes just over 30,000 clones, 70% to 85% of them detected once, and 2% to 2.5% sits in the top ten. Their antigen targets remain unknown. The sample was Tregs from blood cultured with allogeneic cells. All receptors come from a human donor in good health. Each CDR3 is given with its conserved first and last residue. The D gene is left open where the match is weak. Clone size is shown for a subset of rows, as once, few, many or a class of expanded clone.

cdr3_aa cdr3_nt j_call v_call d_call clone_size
CASSKGGEKLFF TGTGCCAGCAGCAAAGGAGGAGAAAAACTGTTTTTT TRBJ1-4 TRBV21-1 . .
CAWSIDRGAFF TGTGCCTGGAGCATCGACAGGGGTGCTTTCTTT TRBJ1-1 TRBV30 TRBD1 .
CASSPRMARGTEAFF TGTGCCAGCAGCCCGCGGATGGCGAGGGGCACTGAAGCTTTCTTT TRBJ1-1 TRBV11-2 . .
CASSLVGRGRNTEAFF TGTGCCAGCAGCTTGGTTGGCAGGGGCCGGAACACTGAAGCTTTCTTT TRBJ1-1 TRBV5-6 . .
CASSPLVTGPEAFF TGTGCCAGCTCACCATTGGTGACAGGGCCAGAAGCTTTCTTT TRBJ1-1 TRBV18 TRBD1 .
CASSFRRREFGDTQYF TGTGCCAGCAGCTTTCGTAGACGGGAGTTTGGAGATACGCAGTATTTT TRBJ2-3 TRBV7-2 . .
CASSYSRSFLHF TGTGCCAGCAGTTACTCCAGGTCATTCCTCCACTTT TRBJ1-6 TRBV6-5 . .
CASSLGTNTGELFF TGTGCCAGCAGCTTAGGGACTAACACCGGGGAGCTGTTTTTT TRBJ2-2 TRBV7-6 . .
CATLSPPAARSYTF TGTGCCACCCTTTCCCCACCTGCAGCTAGGAGCTACACCTTC TRBJ1-2 TRBV10-3 . .
CASSPVHTGLTGELFF TGTGCCAGCTCACCAGTACATACAGGCCTCACCGGGGAGCTGTTTTTT TRBJ2-2 TRBV18 . .
CASSLGGTGGQETQYF TGCGCCAGCAGCTTGGGGGGGACAGGCGGACAAGAGACCCAGTACTTC TRBJ2-5 TRBV5-1 TRBD1 few
CASSLRRQGAPYEQYF TGTGCCAGCAGCTTACGCCGACAGGGGGCTCCCTACGAGCAGTACTTC TRBJ2-7 TRBV11-2 TRBD1 .
CASSRAQTQYF TGTGCCAGCAGCAGGGCTCAGACCCAGTACTTC TRBJ2-5 TRBV7-8 . medium-sized
CASSLGGSRFKDYEQYF TGTGCCAGCAGCTTAGGGGGCTCGCGGTTTAAGGACTACGAGCAGTACTTC TRBJ2-7 TRBV11-2 . .
CASSHLEILEQFF TGTGCCAGCAGCCATTTGGAAATCCTCGAGCAGTTCTTC TRBJ2-1 TRBV11-2 . .
CASSTPGLAGLSSYNEQFF TGTGCCAGCAGCACGCCGGGACTAGCGGGGCTAAGCTCCTACAATGAGCAGTTCTTC TRBJ2-1 TRBV7-2 TRBD2 .
CASRNWDRVTEKLFF TGTGCCAGCAGAAACTGGGACAGGGTTACGGAAAAACTGTTTTTT TRBJ1-4 TRBV21-1 . .
CSVDSYMGQRGDGYTF TGCAGCGTTGATTCCTATATGGGACAGCGGGGGGACGGCTACACCTTC TRBJ1-2 TRBV29-1 TRBD1 .
CSATSQETQYF TGCAGTGCGACCTCTCAAGAGACCCAGTACTTC TRBJ2-5 TRBV20-1 . .
CASSEVKKLFF TGTGCCAGCAGTGAGGTAAAAAAACTGTTTTTT TRBJ1-4 TRBV6-5 . .
CATSREGRSNQPQHF TGTGCCACCAGCAGAGAGGGGCGGAGCAATCAGCCCCAGCATTTT TRBJ1-5 TRBV15 . .
CASKRGALRTDTQYF TGTGCCAGTAAGCGGGGGGCCCTTCGCACAGATACGCAGTATTTT TRBJ2-3 TRBV28 TRBD2 .
CASSFDRGWDGYTF TGCGCCAGCAGCTTCGACAGGGGTTGGGATGGCTACACCTTC TRBJ1-2 TRBV5-1 TRBD1 .
CASSLMGQGRTEAFF TGTGCCAGCAGTTTAATGGGACAGGGGAGAACTGAAGCTTTCTTT TRBJ1-1 TRBV27 TRBD1 .
CASSLLSGATNEKLFF TGCGCCAGCAGCTTGCTTTCGGGGGCAACTAATGAAAAACTGTTTTTT TRBJ1-4 TRBV5-1 . .
CASSPLDSYNEQFF TGTGCCAGCAGCCCCCTGGACAGTTACAATGAGCAGTTCTTC TRBJ2-1 TRBV2 . .
CASSPRRGPDTEAFF TGTGCCAGCAGCCCGCGGAGGGGGCCGGACACTGAAGCTTTCTTT TRBJ1-1 TRBV5-5 TRBD1 .
CASSYSQGYEQYF TGTGCCAGCAGTTACTCGCAGGGGTACGAGCAGTACTTC TRBJ2-7 TRBV6-5 . .
CASSVTGGRQETQYF TGTGCCAGCAGTGTCACGGGGGGACGACAGGAGACCCAGTACTTC TRBJ2-5 TRBV2 TRBD2 .
CASSLVLRAFF TGTGCCAGCAGCTTAGTTCTTAGAGCTTTCTTT TRBJ1-1 TRBV11-2 . .
CASKVQAYQETQYF TGTGCCAGTAAGGTACAAGCCTACCAAGAGACCCAGTACTTC TRBJ2-5 TRBV19 . .
CASTPPPPGLLGELFF TGTGCCAGCACCCCACCGCCCCCAGGTCTCCTCGGGGAGCTGTTTTTT TRBJ2-2 TRBV5-8 . few
CASSMVGTVDEKLFF TGTGCCAGCTCCATGGTAGGGACAGTTGATGAAAAACTGTTTTTT TRBJ1-4 TRBV18 TRBD1 .
CASSPSADRSSGGYTF TGTGCCAGCTCACCCTCCGCGGACAGGTCGTCGGGAGGCTACACCTTC TRBJ1-2 TRBV18 TRBD1 .
CASSVGGHYTQETQYF TGTGCCAGCAGCGTAGGGGGGCACTATACACAAGAGACCCAGTACTTC TRBJ2-5 TRBV9 . .
CASSPGTVNEKLFF TGTGCCAGCAGCCCAGGGACAGTTAATGAAAAACTGTTTTTT TRBJ1-4 TRBV6-5 TRBD1 .
CATSRYGGEGTQYF TGTGCCACCAGCAGATATGGGGGAGAGGGGACCCAGTACTTC TRBJ2-5 TRBV15 . .
CASSLAGPAGGNTIYF TGTGCCAGCAGCTTAGCAGGGCCTGCAGGAGGAAACACCATATATTTT TRBJ1-3 TRBV11-2 . .
CASSINRSPLHF TGTGCCAGCAGTATCAACAGGTCTCCCCTCCACTTT TRBJ1-6 TRBV27 . .
CASRRQTTYEQYF TGTGCCAGCAGAAGACAGACTACCTACGAGCAGTACTTC TRBJ2-7 TRBV6-5 . once
CASSPSSLRMNTQYF TGTGCCAGCTCCCCCAGCTCCTTAAGGATGAATACGCAGTATTTT TRBJ2-3 TRBV18 . .
CASSLTGRHTEAFF TGCGCCAGCAGTTTGACGGGCAGGCACACTGAAGCTTTCTTT TRBJ1-1 TRBV5-1 . .
CASSFNSYEQYF TGTGCCAGCAGCTTCAACTCCTACGAGCAGTACTTC TRBJ2-7 TRBV11-2 . .
CASSHRQGNGYTF TGTGCCAGCAGTCATAGACAGGGGAATGGCTACACCTTC TRBJ1-2 TRBV6-5 TRBD1 .
CASSHHVNIASYGYTF TGTGCCAGCAGCCACCACGTGAATATTGCGAGCTATGGCTACACCTTC TRBJ1-2 TRBV14 . .
CASSPIGNREANEQFF TGTGCCAGCAGCCCGATTGGGAACAGGGAGGCCAATGAGCAGTTCTTC TRBJ2-1 TRBV9 . few
CASGQVLYGYTF TGTGCCAGCGGGCAGGTCCTCTATGGCTACACCTTC TRBJ1-2 TRBV6-5 . .
CASTPDRGVRQFF TGTGCCAGTACCCCAGATAGGGGGGTAAGGCAGTTCTTC TRBJ2-1 TRBV19 . .
CASSVGGDTEAFF TGTGCCAGCAGCGTAGGGGGGGACACTGAAGCTTTCTTT TRBJ1-1 TRBV7-3 . .
CASSLGSLLGWYGYTF TGTGCCAGCAGTTTAGGTAGCCTCCTCGGGTGGTATGGCTACACCTTC TRBJ1-2 TRBV28 . medium-sized
CASSSNFGQGPDYGYTF TGTGCCAGCAGCTCGAATTTCGGACAGGGCCCCGACTATGGCTACACCTTC TRBJ1-2 TRBV5-6 TRBD1 .
CASSLGPGPSYEQYF TGTGCCAGCAGCTTAGGCCCAGGGCCGTCCTACGAGCAGTACTTC TRBJ2-7 TRBV11-2 . .
CASGRDRGRGGDQPQHF TGTGCCAGCGGCCGGGACAGGGGCCGAGGAGGGGATCAGCCCCAGCATTTT TRBJ1-5 TRBV21-1 . .
CASSQGSSNQPQHF TGCGCCAGCAGCCAAGGTTCCAGCAATCAGCCCCAGCATTTT TRBJ1-5 TRBV4-3 . .
CASWDDSCHGNTIYF TGTGCCAGCTGGGACGACAGCTGCCATGGAAACACCATATATTTT TRBJ1-3 TRBV11-3 . .
CASSQSVAGASTDTQYF TGCGCCAGCAGCCAATCAGTAGCGGGGGCTAGCACAGATACGCAGTATTTT TRBJ2-3 TRBV4-3 TRBD2 .
CASSSGTIVEETQYF TGTGCCAGCAGCTCCGGGACTATAGTTGAAGAGACCCAGTACTTC TRBJ2-5 TRBV7-2 TRBD2 once
CASSSSRGQQFF TGTGCCAGCAGCTCTTCGCGAGGGCAGCAGTTCTTC TRBJ2-1 TRBV7-8 . .
CASSQVGVYGNTIYF TGCGCCAGCAGCCAGGTAGGGGTCTACGGAAACACCATATATTTT TRBJ1-3 TRBV4-1 . .
CASSLARGSRYEQYF TGTGCCAGCAGCTTAGCGCGCGGGAGTCGCTACGAGCAGTACTTC TRBJ2-7 TRBV7-8 TRBD2 once